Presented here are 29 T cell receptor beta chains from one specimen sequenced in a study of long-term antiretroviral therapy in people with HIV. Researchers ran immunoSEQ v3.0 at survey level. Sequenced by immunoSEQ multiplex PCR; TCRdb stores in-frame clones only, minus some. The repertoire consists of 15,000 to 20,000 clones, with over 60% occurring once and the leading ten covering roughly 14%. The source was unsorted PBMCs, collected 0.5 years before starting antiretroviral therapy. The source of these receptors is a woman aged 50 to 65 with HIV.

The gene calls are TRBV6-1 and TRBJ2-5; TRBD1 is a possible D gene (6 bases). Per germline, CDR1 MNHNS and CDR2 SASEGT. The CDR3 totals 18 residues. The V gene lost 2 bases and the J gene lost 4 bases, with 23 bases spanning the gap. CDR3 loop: CASSETPWNQGIPETQYF. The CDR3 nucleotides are TGTGCCAGCAGTGAAACTCCGTGGAACCAGGGGATCCCAGAGACCCAGTACTTC.

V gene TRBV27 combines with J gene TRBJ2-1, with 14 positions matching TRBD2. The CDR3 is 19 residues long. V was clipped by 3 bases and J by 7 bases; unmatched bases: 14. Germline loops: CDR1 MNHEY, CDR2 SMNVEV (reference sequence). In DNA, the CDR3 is TGTGCCAGCAGTTTCCGACTAGCGGGGGGGCTTGTCCCAGAAAATGAGCAGTTCTTC. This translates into CASSFRLAGGLVPENEQFF.

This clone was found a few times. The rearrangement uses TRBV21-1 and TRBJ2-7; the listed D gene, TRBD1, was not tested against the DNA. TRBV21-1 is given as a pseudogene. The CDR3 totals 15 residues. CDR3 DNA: TGTGCCAGCAGCAAAGCCGGGACAGGGGTTTTCGAGCAGTACGTC. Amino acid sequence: CASSKAGTGVFEQYV.

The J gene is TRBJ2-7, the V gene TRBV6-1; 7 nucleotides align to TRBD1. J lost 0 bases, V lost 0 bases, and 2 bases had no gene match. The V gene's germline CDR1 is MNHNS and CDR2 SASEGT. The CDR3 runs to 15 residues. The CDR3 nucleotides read TGTGCCAGCAGTGAAGCGGGGGACAGCTCCTACGAGCAGTACGTC. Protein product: CASSEAGDSSYEQYV.

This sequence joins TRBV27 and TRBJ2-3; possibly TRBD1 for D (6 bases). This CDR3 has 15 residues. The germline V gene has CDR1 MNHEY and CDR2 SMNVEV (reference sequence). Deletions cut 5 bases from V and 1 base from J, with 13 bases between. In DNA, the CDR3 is TGTGCCAGCAGTCCTCAGGGGTGGGGCACAGATACGCAGTATTTT. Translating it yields CASSPQGWGTDTQYF.

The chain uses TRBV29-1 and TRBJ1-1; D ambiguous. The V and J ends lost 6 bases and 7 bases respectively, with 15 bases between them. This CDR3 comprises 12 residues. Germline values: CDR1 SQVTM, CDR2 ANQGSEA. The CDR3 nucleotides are TGCAGCGTGCCCCTCCAGCGGGGTGAAGCTTTCTTT. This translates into CSVPLQRGEAFF.

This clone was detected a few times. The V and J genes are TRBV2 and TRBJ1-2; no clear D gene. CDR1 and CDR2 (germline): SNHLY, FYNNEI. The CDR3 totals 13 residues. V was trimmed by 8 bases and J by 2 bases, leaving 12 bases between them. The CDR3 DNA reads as TGTGCCAGCGAGGACGGGGAGAACTATGGCTACACCTTC. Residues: CASEDGENYGYTF.

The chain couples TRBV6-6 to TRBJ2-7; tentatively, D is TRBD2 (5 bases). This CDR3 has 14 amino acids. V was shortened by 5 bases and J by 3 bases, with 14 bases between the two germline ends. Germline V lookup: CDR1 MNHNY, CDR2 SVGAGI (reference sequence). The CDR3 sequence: CASSMRGKYYEQYV. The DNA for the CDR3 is TGTGCCAGCAGTATGAGAGGGAAATACTACGAGCAGTACGTC.

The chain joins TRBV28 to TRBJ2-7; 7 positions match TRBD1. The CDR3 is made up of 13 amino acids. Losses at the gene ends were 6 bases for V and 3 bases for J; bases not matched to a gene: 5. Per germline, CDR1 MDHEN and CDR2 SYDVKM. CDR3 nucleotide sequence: TGTGCCAGCAGCCCCAGACAGGGCTACGAGCAGTACTTC. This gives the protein CASSPRQGYEQYF.

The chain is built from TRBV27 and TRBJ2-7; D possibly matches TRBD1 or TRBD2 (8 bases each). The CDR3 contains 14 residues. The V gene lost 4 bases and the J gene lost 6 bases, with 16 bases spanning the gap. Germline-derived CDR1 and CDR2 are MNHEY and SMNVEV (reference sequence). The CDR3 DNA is TGTGCCAGCAGTTCGGACAGGGCGGGAGGCGAGCAGTACGTC. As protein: CASSSDRAGGEQYV.

The CDR3 reads CASSLWPRASNQPQHF. The CDR3 DNA sequence: TGTGCCAGCAGCTTATGGCCCAGAGCTAGCAATCAGCCCCAGCATTTT. The chain joins TRBV7-2 to TRBJ1-5; D gene uncertain. In germline, CDR1 is SGHTA, CDR2 FQGNSA. The CDR3 is 16 residues long. V was cut by 2 bases and J by 0 bases, with 11 bases left in between.

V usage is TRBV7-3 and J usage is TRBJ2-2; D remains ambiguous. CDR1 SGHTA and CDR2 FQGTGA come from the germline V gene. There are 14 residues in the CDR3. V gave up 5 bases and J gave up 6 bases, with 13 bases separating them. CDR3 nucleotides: TGTGCCAGCAGCCCCCTGGGTCGTTCCGGGGAGCTGTTTTTT. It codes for CASSPLGRSGELFF.

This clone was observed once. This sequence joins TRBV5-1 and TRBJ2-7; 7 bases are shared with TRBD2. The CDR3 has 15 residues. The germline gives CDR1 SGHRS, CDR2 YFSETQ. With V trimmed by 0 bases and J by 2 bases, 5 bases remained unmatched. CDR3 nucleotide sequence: TGCGCCAGCAGCTTGGACAGCGGGGCGACCTACGAGCAGTACTTC. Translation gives CASSLDSGATYEQYF.

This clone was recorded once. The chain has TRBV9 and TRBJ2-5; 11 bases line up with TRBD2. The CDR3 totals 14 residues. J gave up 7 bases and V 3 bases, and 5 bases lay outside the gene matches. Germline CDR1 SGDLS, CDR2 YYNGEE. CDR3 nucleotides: TGTGCCAGCAGCGGGCTAGCGGGGGGTGGGACCCAGTACTTC. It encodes CASSGLAGGGTQYF. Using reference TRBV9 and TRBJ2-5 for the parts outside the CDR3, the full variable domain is DSGVTQTPKHLITATGQRVTLRCSPRSGDLSVYWYQQSLDQGLQFLIQYYNGEERAKGNILERFSAQQFPDLHSELNLSSLELGDSALYFCASSGLAGGGTQYFGPGTRLLVL.

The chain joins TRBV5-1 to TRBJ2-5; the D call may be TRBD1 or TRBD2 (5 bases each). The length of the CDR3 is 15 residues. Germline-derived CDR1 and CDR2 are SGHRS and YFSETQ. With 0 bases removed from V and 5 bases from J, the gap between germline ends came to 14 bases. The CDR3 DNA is TGCGCCAGCAGCTTGGGGGCAGGGACGGGGGAGACCCAGTACTTC. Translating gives CASSLGAGTGETQYF.

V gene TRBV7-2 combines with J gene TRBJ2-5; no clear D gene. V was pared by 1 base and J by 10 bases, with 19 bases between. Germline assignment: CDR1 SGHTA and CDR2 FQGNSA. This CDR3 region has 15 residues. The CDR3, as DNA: TGTGCCAGCAGCTTAGAAGCGAACATCGACCGTGGCCAGTACTTC. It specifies CASSLEANIDRGQYF.

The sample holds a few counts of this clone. CDR3: CAISDPGHGSPLHF. The CDR3 nucleotides read TGTGCCATCAGTGACCCCGGGCATGGTTCACCCCTCCACTTT. This sequence joins TRBV10-3 and TRBJ1-6; D ambiguous. The CDR3 is made up of 14 amino acids. Germline CDR1 and CDR2: ENHRY and SYGVKD. V shed 3 bases and J shed 9 bases, with 12 bases lying between them.

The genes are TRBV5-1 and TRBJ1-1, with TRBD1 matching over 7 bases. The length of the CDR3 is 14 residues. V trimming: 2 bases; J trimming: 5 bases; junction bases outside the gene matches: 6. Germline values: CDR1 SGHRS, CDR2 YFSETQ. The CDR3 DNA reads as TGCGCCAGCAGCTTTGGAGGGGGCGGGACTGAAGCTTTCTTT. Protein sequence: CASSFGGGGTEAFF.

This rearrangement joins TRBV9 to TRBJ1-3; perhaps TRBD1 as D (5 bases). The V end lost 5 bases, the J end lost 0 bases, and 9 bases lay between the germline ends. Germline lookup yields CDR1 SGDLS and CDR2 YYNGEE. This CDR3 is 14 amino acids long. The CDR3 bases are TGTGCCAGCAGACCTACAGGCTCTGGAAACACCATATATTTT. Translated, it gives CASRPTGSGNTIYF. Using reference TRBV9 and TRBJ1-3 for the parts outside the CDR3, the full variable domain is DSGVTQTPKHLITATGQRVTLRCSPRSGDLSVYWYQQSLDQGLQFLIQYYNGEERAKGNILERFSAQQFPDLHSELNLSSLELGDSALYFCASRPTGSGNTIYFGEGSWLTVV.

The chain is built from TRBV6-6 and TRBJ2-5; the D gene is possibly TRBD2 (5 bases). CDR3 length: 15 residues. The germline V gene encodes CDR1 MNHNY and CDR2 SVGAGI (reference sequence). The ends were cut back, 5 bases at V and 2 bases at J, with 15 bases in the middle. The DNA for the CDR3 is TGTGCCAGCAGTACGGGGTCAATGAAGCAAGAGACCCAGTACTTC. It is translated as CASSTGSMKQETQYF.

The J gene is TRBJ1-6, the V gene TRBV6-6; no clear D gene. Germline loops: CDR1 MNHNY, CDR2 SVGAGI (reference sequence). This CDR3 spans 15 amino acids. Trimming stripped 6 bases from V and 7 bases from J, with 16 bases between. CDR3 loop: CASRTGEGRNSPLHF. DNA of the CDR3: TGTGCCAGCAGAACCGGTGAAGGGCGGAATTCACCCCTCCACTTT.

The CDR3 nucleotides are TGTGCCAGCAGTGAAAAGGCAGTCTATGGCTACACCTTC. Its translation: CASSEKAVYGYTF. This chain links TRBV2 with TRBJ1-2; the D is unclear. The CDR3 extends over 13 amino acids. Germline loops: CDR1 SNHLY, CDR2 FYNNEI. V shed 2 bases and J shed 4 bases, with 8 bases lying between them.

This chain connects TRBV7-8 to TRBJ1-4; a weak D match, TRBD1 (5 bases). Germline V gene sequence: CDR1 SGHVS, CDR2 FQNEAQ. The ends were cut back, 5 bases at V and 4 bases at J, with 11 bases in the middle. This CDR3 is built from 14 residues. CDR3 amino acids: CASSMGRINEKLFF. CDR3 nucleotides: TGTGCCAGCAGCATGGGACGGATTAATGAAAAACTGTTTTTT.

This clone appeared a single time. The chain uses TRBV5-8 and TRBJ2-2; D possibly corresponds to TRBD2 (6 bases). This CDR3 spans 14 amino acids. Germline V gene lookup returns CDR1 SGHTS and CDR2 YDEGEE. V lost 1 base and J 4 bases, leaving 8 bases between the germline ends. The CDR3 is CASSLTSFTGELFF. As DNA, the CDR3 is TGTGCCAGCAGCTTGACTAGCTTCACCGGGGAGCTGTTTTTT. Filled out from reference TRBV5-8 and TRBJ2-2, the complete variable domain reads EAGVTQSPTHLIKTRGQQATLRCSPISGHTSVYWYQQALGLGLQFLLWYDEGEERNRGNFPPRFSGRQFPNYSSELNVNALELEDSALYLCASSLTSFTGELFFGEGSRLTVL.

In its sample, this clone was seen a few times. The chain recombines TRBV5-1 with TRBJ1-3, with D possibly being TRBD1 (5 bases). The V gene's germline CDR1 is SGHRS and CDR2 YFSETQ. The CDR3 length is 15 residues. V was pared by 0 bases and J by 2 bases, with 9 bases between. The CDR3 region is CASSLVVGPGNTIYF. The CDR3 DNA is TGCGCCAGCAGCTTGGTGGTGGGGCCTGGAAACACCATATATTTT.

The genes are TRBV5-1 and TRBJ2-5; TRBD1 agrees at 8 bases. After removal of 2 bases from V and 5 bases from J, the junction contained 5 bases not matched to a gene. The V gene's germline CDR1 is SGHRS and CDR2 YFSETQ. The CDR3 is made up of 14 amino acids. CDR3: CASSFDRGRETQYF. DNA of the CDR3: TGCGCCAGCAGCTTTGACAGGGGAAGGGAGACCCAGTACTTC.

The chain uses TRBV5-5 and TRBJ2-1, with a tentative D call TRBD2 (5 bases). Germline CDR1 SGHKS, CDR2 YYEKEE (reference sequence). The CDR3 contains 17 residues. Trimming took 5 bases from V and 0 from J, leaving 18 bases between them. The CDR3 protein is CASSRFGELRSYNEQFF. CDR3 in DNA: TGTGCCAGCAGTCGTTTCGGGGAGCTTCGCTCCTACAATGAGCAGTTCTTC.

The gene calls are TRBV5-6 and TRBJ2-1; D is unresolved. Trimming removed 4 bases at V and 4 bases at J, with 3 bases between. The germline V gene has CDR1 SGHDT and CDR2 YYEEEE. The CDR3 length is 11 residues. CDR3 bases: TGTGCCAGCAGCCTGTACAATGAGCAGTTCTTC. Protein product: CASSLYNEQFF.

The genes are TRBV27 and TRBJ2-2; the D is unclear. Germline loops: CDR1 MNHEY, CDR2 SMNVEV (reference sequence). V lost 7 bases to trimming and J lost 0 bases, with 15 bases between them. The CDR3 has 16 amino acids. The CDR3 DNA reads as TGTGCCAGCACCCTAAATGGGGTTTCGAACACCGGGGAGCTGTTTTTT. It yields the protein CASTLNGVSNTGELFF.